This T cell receptor (beta chain) derives from a study of cytomegalovirus exposure and HLA in healthy donors (dated by TCRdb to between 2016 and 2019). In the study overall: An earlier analysis of several hundred of the donors reported 250 to 350 Gb of sequence data and 95 million to 130 million unique TCR beta sequences obtained from approximately 180 million T cells. HLA typing included class I and class II loci at four-digit resolution. About five DR-DQ haplotypes were treated as single units for association and clustering because of strong linkage in the cohort. The genetic ancestry cluster associated with self-reported Caucasian donors included roughly four fifths of the roughly 410 genotyped donors. Alongside the repertoire data, information on donor age, sex, ethnicity and CMV serostatus was compiled. A later genetic analysis used genome-wide SNP genotypes for about 60% of the roughly 700 donors, treating that subset as a discovery cohort. To predict cytomegalovirus infection status, the study brought together high-throughput TCR immunosequencing, statistical association of individual TCRs with disease status, and machine learning. Using immunosequencing, the study profiled T cell repertoires from fewer than 850 subjects and related those repertoires to cytomegalovirus serostatus. A later analysis re-analyzed previously published TCR beta repertoires from hundreds of donors and added high-resolution HLA genotyping to study TCR occurrence patterns. The number of donors typed differed by locus, with about 620-630 for A, B, C, DRB1 and DQB1, roughly 520 for DQA1, 600 to 610 for DPA1, and 472 for DPB1. An earlier analysis of fewer than 700 of the donors applied high-throughput TCR beta sequencing to assess whether each TCR beta V gene segment acted as functional or pseudogenic. Along with the approximately 670-subject first cohort, a separate validation cohort of over a hundred different subjects was used. All discovery cohort repertoires had been generated using a single sequencing platform. Approximately 300 gigabases of sequencing data and roughly 80 million unique TCR sequences made up an early release that covered fewer than 650 HLA-typed donors. The study was designed to test whether signatures of past pathogen exposure could be identified by cataloging public T cell receptors. Rather than using new phenotypic data, the later analysis identified candidate immune exposures from TCR beta sequences and from how often those sequences occurred across donors. Across approximately 400 genotyped donors of the cohort, an average of roughly 250,000 unique TCR beta nucleotide sequences per donor were sequenced, and 15% to 20% of those sequences were non-productive. What the research found in general, with its limitations: When HLA alleles, especially DR and DQ, strongly co-occurred, TCR associations were difficult to assign to individual alleles. Across donors, most TCR sequences were observed very rarely, whereas some public TCRs were present in many individuals. A later analysis found that HLA-associated TCR beta chains were more clonally expanded and had lower generation probabilities than equally common non-associated chains. In both the original and validation cohorts, the classifier was reported to diagnose cytomegalovirus status with high specificity and sensitivity. The authors suggested that the approach could potentially be extended to other disease states and immunological phenotypes. Correlated functional status among segregating V segments might reflect linkage disequilibrium, but an unknown experimental factor could not be ruled out. Over 15 rarely observed V segments, including chromosome 9 orphons, were excluded from the earlier analysis of about 610 of the donors because counts were too low. A later analysis found that TCR association rates varied across HLA loci, with DRB1 alleles showing the most associated TCRs and HLA-C alleles the fewest. A further reported finding was that TCR beta sequences accurately predicted the HLA-A and HLA-B alleles for most subjects in the first cohort. Some IMGT-functional V segments, including TRBV6-2 and TRBV6-3, could not be distinguished by the 87-base-pair reads and were therefore excluded. Three of the identified cytomegalovirus-associated TCR beta chains were confirmed in vitro to be specific for cytomegalovirus antigens. Because HLA typing was missing for some donors at each locus, association tests included only the typed subset. In a later genetic analysis, a missense DCLRE1C variant was associated with V-gene and J-gene trimming of TCR beta chains, and the association was replicated in an independent cohort. Sequencing depth was assumed to be roughly uniform across donors in the presence/absence analyses, though that assumption may not hold. According to a later genetic analysis, donors in an Asian-associated ancestry cluster had fewer N-insertions in productive TCRs than the approximately 700-donor mean. An earlier analysis of roughly 570 of the donors showed that most TCR beta V segments appeared in productive rearrangements either about 90% or about 30% of the time, which broadly matched IMGT annotations. In this cohort, only TCR beta chains were sequenced, and detectable features were limited by the absence of alpha or paired-chain data. Specific HLA alleles were associated with 16,951 TCR beta sequences at a false discovery rate of 0.05 in a later analysis. According to a later analysis, most CMV-associated TCR beta chains appeared to be HLA-restricted, and the HLA associations seemed to be driven largely by CMV exposure. The sequencing pipeline was judged likely to have produced a cluster of highly shared sequence variants as a technical artifact. In a later analysis, several top co-occurrence clusters were reported to appear linked to parvovirus B19, influenza, CMV and Epstein-Barr virus. The only immune exposure information available for the cohort was CMV serostatus. The study listed 164 TCR beta chains as associated with cytomegalovirus.

The cohort comprised more than 550 healthy bone marrow donors. All cohort members were sampled while nominally healthy, although unrecorded immune exposures were likely present. The donor was CMV seropositive and belonged to the group of 250 to 300 seropositive cohort members. Each donor provided a peripheral blood sample, and peripheral blood mononuclear cells were used for TCR beta sequencing. The Qiagen DNeasy Blood Extraction Kit was used to extract genomic DNA from the blood cell samples. The CDR3 contains 15 residues, cysteine and phenylalanine counted. Only the CDR3 DNA stays, 45 bases, in frame from base 1. A distance of 12 bases separates the germline ends of V and J, which lose 5 bases and 1 base respectively. Per the germline V gene, SNHLY is the CDR1 and FYNNEI is the CDR2. The library was obtained by the immunoSEQ multiplex PCR assay. A mixture of 60 forward primers for TCR Vbeta segments and 13 reverse primers for TCR Jbeta segments was used in the multiplex PCR. The CDR3 region of rearranged TCR beta genes was amplified from genomic DNA with a multiplex PCR assay. Amplified TCR beta libraries were sequenced as 87-base-pair reads on the Illumina HiSeq System. From the authors' description of their analysis: A later analysis tallied 80 million to 95 million unique TCR beta chains across the approximately 670 repertoires, and about 10 million of those chains were shared by two or more donors. Raw reads were error-corrected and collapsed into unique sequences by a nearest-neighbor algorithm in which closely related sequences were merged to remove PCR and sequencing errors. CDR3 sequences were aligned to IMGT reference sequences to assign V, D and J gene segments. For a sequence to be retained, a match of at least six nucleotides to both a V gene segment and a J gene segment was required. Rearrangements were called productive when the CDR3 lacked stop codons and stayed in frame with V and J; all others were non-productive. CDR3 was defined according to IMGT convention as the region running from the second conserved V-encoded cysteine to the conserved J-encoded phenylalanine. In an earlier analysis of more than 550 of the donors, sequences lacking an unambiguous match to a single V gene segment were excluded. In an earlier analysis of approximately 590 of the donors, V segments were called functional above 56.7% productive rearrangements and were called segregating when the between-donor standard deviation exceeded 5%. A statistical classification framework was built to diagnose cytomegalovirus status from the catalog of TCR beta chain sequences. V and J gene assignment, in a later analysis, came from comparing TCR nucleotide sequences with IMGT/GENE-DB human TR gene sequences. In a later analysis, CDR3 sequences and most-parsimonious VDJ recombination scenarios were assigned using the TCRdist pipeline. In a later analysis, every TCR beta chain was defined by the combination of its CDR3 amino acid sequence and its V-gene family, and reads without a unique V-gene family were dropped. To address suspected cross-contamination and a sequencing artifact, a later analysis removed 592 highly shared, low-generation-probability nucleotide sequences. In a later analysis, a clonal expansion index for each public chain was calculated from normalized within-repertoire ranks of inferred template counts. In a later analysis, generation probabilities were computed with a VDJ recombination model fitted to out-of-frame rearrangements, and the resulting probabilities were checked against IGoR. In a later analysis, TCR-TCR, TCR-HLA and TCR-CMV co-occurrence was scored with hypergeometric tests, and a repertoire-size bias correction was applied to TCR pairs. To estimate false discovery rates, a later analysis permuted the HLA or CMV assignments 20 times. In a later analysis, co-occurring TCRs were grouped with DBSCAN, and TCRdist sequence similarity was added when clustering was performed within HLA-allele-positive subsets. For co-occurrence clustering, repertoires with fewer than 30,000 or more than 120,000 public chains were excluded, along with four or five repertoires with anomalous nucleotide sharing. TCRdb carries this immuneACCESS record with in-frame sequences only. Its versions omit some clonotypes, under half of them owing to an unresolved V gene in the studies checked, with the rest unexplained. The V and J calls and clone size are taken from that table; D and trimming were inferred from the DNA. The sample table contains roughly 100,000 clones; only one count was recorded for about three quarters of them. The ten largest clones represent 7.5% to 10% of the sample.

This clone was recorded once. The antigen it binds to is not known. No qualities accompany the bases; no much larger clone lies one base away. The source is a woman aged 40 to 55 in good health and CMV-seropositive. The V gene is TRBV2 and the J gene is TRBJ1-5, with the D gene too uncertain to name. Sequencing was carried out using PBMCs. The CDR3 protein: CASSLARGSNQPQHF. Read as DNA, the sequence is TGTGCCAGCAGTCTGGCCCGCGGGAGCAATCAGCCCCAGCATTTT.